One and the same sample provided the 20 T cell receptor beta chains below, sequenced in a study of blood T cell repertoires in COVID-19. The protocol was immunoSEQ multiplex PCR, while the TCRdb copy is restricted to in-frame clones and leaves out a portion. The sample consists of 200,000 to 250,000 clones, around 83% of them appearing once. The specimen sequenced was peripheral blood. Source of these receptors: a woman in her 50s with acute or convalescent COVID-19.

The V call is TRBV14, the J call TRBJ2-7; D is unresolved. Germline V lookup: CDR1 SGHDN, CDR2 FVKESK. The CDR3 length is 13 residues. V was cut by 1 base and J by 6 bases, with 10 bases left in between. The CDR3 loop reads CASSQVSVGEQYF. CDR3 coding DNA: TGTGCCAGCAGCCAAGTCTCAGTTGGCGAGCAGTACTTC.

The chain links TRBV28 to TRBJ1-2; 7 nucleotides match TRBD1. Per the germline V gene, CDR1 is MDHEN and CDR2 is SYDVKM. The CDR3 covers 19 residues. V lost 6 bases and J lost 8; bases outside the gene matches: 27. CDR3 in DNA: TGTGCCAGCAGCCCCGGACAGGCGGTGGGAGATACCCTCCCCGGGGGCTACACCTTC. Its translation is CASSPGQAVGDTLPGGYTF.

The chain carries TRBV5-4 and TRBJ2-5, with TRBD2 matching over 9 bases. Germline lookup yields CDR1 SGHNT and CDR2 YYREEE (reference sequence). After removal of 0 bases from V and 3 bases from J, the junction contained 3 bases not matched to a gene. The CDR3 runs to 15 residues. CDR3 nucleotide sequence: TGTGCCAGCAGCTTGGACCAGCGGGGGGAAGAGACCCAGTACTTC. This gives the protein CASSLDQRGEETQYF.

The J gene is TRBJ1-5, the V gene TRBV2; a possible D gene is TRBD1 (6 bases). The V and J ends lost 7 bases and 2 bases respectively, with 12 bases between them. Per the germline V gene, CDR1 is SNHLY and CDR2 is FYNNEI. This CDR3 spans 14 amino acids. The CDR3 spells CASTISGGNQPQHF. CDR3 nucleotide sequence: TGTGCCAGCACCATCTCAGGGGGCAATCAGCCCCAGCATTTT.

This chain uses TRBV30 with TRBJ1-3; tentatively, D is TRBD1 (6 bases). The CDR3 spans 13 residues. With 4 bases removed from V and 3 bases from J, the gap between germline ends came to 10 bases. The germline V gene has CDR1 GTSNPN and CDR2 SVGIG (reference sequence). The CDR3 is CAWTQGGGNTIYF. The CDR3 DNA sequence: TGTGCCTGGACCCAAGGGGGTGGAAACACCATATATTTT.

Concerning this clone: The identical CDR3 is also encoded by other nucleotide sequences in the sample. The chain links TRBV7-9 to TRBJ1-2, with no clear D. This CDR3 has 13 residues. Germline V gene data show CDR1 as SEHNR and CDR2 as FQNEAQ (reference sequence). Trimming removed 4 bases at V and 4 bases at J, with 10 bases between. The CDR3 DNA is TGTGCCAGCAGCTCTACAGCCCCCTATGGCTACACCTTC. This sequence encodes CASSSTAPYGYTF.

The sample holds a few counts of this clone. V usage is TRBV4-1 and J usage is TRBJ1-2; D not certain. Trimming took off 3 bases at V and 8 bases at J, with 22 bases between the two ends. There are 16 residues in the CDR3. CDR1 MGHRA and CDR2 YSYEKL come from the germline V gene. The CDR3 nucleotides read TGCGCCAGCAGCCACTTCACGGGCCCGCGGCGAGGGGGCTACACCTTC. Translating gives CASSHFTGPRRGGYTF.

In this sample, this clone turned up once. The chain's CDR3 is CASSEDWPSGRGAYYEQYF. For the CDR3, the DNA is TGTGCCAGCAGTGAAGATTGGCCTAGCGGGAGGGGAGCTTACTACGAGCAGTACTTC. The V gene is TRBV2, the J gene TRBJ2-7, with 12 nucleotides matching TRBD2. CDR3 length: 19 residues. Trimming removed 1 base from V and 3 bases from J; junction bases left unmatched: 13. CDR1 is SNHLY, CDR2 FYNNEI, per germline.

The CDR3 is CASSSPGARAYGYTF. Here the CDR3 DNA reads TGTGCCAGCAGTTCACCAGGGGCTCGGGCTTATGGCTACACCTTC. The chain carries TRBV28 and TRBJ1-2; tentatively, D is TRBD1 (6 bases). CDR3 length equals 15 residues. V lost 4 bases, J lost 5 bases, and 17 bases lay in between. The germline V gene encodes CDR1 MDHEN and CDR2 SYDVKM.

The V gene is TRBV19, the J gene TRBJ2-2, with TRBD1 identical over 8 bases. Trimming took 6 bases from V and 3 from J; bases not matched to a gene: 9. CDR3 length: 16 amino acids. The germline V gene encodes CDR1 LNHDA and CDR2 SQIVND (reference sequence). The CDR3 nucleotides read TGTGCCAGTAGGCCGACAGGGGCGCGTCACACCGGGGAGCTGTTTTTT. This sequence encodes CASRPTGARHTGELFF.

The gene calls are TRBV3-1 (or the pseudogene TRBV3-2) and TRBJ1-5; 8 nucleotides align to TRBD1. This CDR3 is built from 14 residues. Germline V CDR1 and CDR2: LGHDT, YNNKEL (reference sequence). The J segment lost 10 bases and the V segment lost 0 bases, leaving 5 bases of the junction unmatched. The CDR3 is CASSQDRGTGPQHF. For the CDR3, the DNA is TGTGCCAGCAGCCAAGATAGGGGGACAGGCCCCCAGCATTTT.

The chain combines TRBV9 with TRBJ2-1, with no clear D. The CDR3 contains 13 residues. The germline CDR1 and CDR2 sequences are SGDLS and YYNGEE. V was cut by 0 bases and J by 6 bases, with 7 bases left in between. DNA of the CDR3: TGTGCCAGCAGCGTAGTCCTACCCAATGAGCAGTTCTTC. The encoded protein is CASSVVLPNEQFF.

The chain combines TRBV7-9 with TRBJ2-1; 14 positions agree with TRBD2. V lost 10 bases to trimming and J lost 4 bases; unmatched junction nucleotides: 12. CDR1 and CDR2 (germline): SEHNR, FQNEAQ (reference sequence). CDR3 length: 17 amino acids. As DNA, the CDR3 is TGTGCCATAGTTGAGTGGACTAGCGGGAGGTCGTACAATGAGCAGTTCTTC. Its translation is CAIVEWTSGRSYNEQFF.

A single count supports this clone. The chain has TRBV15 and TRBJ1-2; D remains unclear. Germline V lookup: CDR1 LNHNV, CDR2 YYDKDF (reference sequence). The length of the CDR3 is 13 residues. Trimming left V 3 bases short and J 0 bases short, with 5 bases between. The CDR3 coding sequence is TGTGCCACCAGCAGGGAGGCTAACTATGGCTACACCTTC. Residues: CATSREANYGYTF.

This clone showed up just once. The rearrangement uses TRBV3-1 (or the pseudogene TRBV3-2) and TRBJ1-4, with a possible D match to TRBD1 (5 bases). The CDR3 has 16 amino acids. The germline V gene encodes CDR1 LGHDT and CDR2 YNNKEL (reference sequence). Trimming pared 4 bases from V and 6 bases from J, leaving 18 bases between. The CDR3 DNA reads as TGTGCCAGCAGCCCGTCCGGGGGGAGAGGAGATGAAAAACTGTTTTTT. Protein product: CASSPSGGRGDEKLFF.

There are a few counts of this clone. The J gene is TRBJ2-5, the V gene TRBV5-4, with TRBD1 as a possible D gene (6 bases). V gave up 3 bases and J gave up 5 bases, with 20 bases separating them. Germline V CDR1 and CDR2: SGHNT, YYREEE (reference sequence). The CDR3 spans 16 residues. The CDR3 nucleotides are TGTGCCAGCAGCTCCGGGACGGTTACAGGGATGGAGACCCAGTACTTC. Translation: CASSSGTVTGMETQYF.

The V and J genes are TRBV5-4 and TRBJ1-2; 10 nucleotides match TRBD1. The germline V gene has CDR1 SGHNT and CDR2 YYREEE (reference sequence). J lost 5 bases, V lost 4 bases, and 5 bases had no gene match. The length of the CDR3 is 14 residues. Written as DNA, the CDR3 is TGTGCCAGCAGCCTGGACAGGGGGACTTATGGCTACACCTTC. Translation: CASSLDRGTYGYTF.

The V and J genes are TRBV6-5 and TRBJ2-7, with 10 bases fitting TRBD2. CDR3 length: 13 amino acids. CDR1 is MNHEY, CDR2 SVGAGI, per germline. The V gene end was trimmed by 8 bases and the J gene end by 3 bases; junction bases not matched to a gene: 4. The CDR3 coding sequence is TGTGCCAGCCAACTAGCGGGAAACTACGAGCAGTACTTC. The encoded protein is CASQLAGNYEQYF.

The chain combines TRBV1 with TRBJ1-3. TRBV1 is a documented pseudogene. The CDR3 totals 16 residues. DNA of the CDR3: TGCACCAGCAGCCAAGAAATCTTAGACTCTGGAAACACCATATATTTT. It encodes CTSSQEILDSGNTIYF.

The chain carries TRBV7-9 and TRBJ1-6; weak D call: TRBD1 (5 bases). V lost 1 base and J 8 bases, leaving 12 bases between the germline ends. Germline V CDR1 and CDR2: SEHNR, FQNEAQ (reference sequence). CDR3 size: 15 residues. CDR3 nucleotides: TGTGCCAGCAGCTTAGATGGCAGGGATGATTCACCCCTCCACTTT. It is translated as CASSLDGRDDSPLHF.